Below, 9 T cell receptor beta chains from the same sample are listed, as sequenced in a study of identical twins' blood T cells. In TCRdb, the 5' RACE reads were re-called with MiXCR into one record per CDR3 protein. The sample yields 300,000 to 400,000 distinct CDR3 sequences, more than 25% seen once. Sequencing input: PBMCs. These receptors all stem from a woman aged 18 to 55 in good health.

V and J are TRBV6-6 and TRBJ2-7, with D unclear. Deletions cut 2 bases from V and 7 bases from J, with 6 bases between. Germline V gene sequence: CDR1 MNHNY, CDR2 SVGAGI (reference sequence). The CDR3 loop spans 11 amino acids. This CDR3 is CASSYMLEQYF. As DNA, the CDR3 is TGTGCCAGCAGTTACATGCTGGAGCAGTACTTC.

This clonotype was observed many times. The V gene is TRBV10-2, the J gene TRBJ1-1; maybe TRBD1 (6 bases). The CDR3 totals 14 residues. Trimming stripped 3 bases from V and 1 base from J, with 9 bases between. CDR1 is WSHSY, CDR2 SAAADI, per germline. The CDR3 sequence: CASSDSGANTEAFF. DNA of the CDR3: TGCGCCAGCAGTGATTCAGGGGCGAACACTGAAGCTTTCTTT.

This clonotype was seen ten or more times. V and J are TRBV20-1 and TRBJ1-1; 11 bases are shared with TRBD1. Trimming at V came to 5 bases and at J to 5 bases, leaving 1 base not matched to a gene. CDR1 and CDR2 from the germline V gene are DFQATT and SNEGSKA (reference sequence). The CDR3 totals 12 residues. This CDR3 reads CSAGQGATEAFF. For the CDR3, the DNA is TGCAGTGCTGGACAGGGGGCGACTGAAGCTTTCTTT.

This clonotype was observed a few times. This chain links TRBV2 with TRBJ2-2; D perhaps matches TRBD1 (6 bases). Trimming pared 3 bases from V and 4 bases from J, leaving 12 bases between. The CDR3 spans 15 residues. Germline V CDR1 and CDR2: SNHLY, FYNNEI. This CDR3 reads CASSDQGSATGELFF. DNA for the CDR3: TGTGCCAGCAGTGACCAGGGGTCCGCCACCGGGGAGCTGTTTTTT.

In the case of this clonotype: The junction departs from the called germline gene at one end, perhaps through a read error. This sequence joins TRBV12-3 or TRBV12-4 and TRBJ1-2; unclear D gene. The length of the CDR3 is 11 residues. For the CDR3, the DNA is TGTGTCAGCAGTTTATACCCGGACTACACCTTC. This sequence encodes CVSSLYPDYTF.

The chain links TRBV29-1 to TRBJ2-3; no definite D call. Germline CDR1 is SQVTM and CDR2 is ANQGSEA. V was cut by 3 bases and J by 5 bases, with 6 bases left in between. This CDR3 region has 11 residues. The CDR3 bases are TGCAGCGTTGAGGACGGAGATACGCAGTATTTT. As protein: CSVEDGDTQYF.

This clonotype was seen a handful of times. The chain links TRBV12-3 or TRBV12-4 to TRBJ2-7; D tentatively reads TRBD1 or TRBD2 (5 bases each). The CDR3 runs 14 residues. V lost 3 bases to trimming and J lost 2 bases, with 11 bases between them. As DNA, the CDR3 is TGTGCCAGCAGTTTTGGGACGGTTACCTACGAGCAGTACTTC. Translating gives CASSFGTVTYEQYF.

The chain has TRBV7-2 and TRBJ2-3; 8 nucleotides match TRBD2. The ends lost 1 base at V and 2 bases at J; junction bases unmatched: 2. CDR1 is SGHTA, CDR2 FQGNSA, per germline. CDR3 length: 15 amino acids. CDR3 in amino acids: CASSLVAGYTDTQYF. CDR3 DNA sequence: TGTGCCAGCAGCTTAGTAGCGGGGTACACAGATACGCAGTATTTT. Supplemented by reference TRBV7-2 and TRBJ2-3, the full variable domain reads GAGVSQSPSNKVTEKGKDVELRCDPISGHTALYWYRQSLGQGLEFLIYFQGNSAPDKSGLPSDRFSAERTGGSVSTLTIQRTQQEDSAVYLCASSLVAGYTDTQYFGPGTRLTVL.

V and J are TRBV9 and TRBJ1-2; D gene uncertain. V lost 2 bases and J 3 bases, leaving 8 bases between the germline ends. The germline CDR1 and CDR2 sequences are SGDLS and YYNGEE. The CDR3 contains 13 residues. The CDR3 DNA reads as TGTGCCAGCAGCGTCGAGGTCGACTATGGCTACACCTTC. Residues: CASSVEVDYGYTF.